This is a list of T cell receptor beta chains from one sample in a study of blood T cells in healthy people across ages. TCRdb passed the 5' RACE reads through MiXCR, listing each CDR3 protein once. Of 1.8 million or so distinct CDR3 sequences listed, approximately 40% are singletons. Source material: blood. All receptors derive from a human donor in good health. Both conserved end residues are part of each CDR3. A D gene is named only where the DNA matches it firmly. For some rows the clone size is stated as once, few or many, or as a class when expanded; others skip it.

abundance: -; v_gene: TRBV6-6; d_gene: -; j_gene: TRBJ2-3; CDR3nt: TGTGCCAGCAAACGCTTTGGGACGGTGGAGGCAGATACGCAGTATTTT; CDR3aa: CASKRFGTVEADTQYF
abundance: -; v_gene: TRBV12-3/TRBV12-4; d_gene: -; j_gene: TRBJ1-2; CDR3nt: TGTGCCAGCAGTTCCATGCCGGGACCGACTAACTATGGCTACACCTTC; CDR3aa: CASSSMPGPTNYGYTF
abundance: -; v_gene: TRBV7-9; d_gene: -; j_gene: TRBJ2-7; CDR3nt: TGTGCCAGCAGCTTAGTACCCGCGTCGGACGAGCAGTACTTC; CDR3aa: CASSLVPASDEQYF
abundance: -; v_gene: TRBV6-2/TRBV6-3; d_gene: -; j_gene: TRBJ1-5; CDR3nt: TGTACCAGCTCTTTCGGTAGCAATCAGCCCCAGCATTTT; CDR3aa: CTSSFGSNQPQHF
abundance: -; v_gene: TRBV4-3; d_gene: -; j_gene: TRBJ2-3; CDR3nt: TGCGCCAGCAGCCGAAGGATGGATACGCAGTATTTT; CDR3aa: CASSRRMDTQYF
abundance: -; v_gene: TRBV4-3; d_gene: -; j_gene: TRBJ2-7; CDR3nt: TGCGCCAGCAGCCAAGAAAGGACCCCCTCCTACGAGCAGTACTTC; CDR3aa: CASSQERTPSYEQYF
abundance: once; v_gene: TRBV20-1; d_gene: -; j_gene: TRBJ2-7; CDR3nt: TGCAGTGCCTTCCCAGGAGGTAGCTCCTACGAGCAGTACTTC; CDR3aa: CSAFPGGSSYEQYF
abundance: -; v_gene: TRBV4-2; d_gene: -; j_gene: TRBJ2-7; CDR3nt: TGTGCCAGCAGCCAAACGGCCGGGGCCTCCTACGAGCAGTACTTC; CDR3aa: CASSQTAGASYEQYF
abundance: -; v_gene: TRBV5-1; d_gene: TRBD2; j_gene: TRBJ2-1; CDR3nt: TGCGCCAGCAGTGAAAACATAGTGGTTAGCGGGGGGGCCAAAGGTTGGAATGAGCAGTTCTTC; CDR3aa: CASSENIVVSGGAKGWNEQFF
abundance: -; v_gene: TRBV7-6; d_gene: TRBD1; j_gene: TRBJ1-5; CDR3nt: TGTGCCAGCAGCCCTACAGGGGTTGGAGAGACCCAGCATTTT; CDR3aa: CASSPTGVGETQHF
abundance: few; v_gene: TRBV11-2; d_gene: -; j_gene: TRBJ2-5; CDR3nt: TGTGCCAGCAGCTTAGGTGCGGGGATCGAGACCCAGTACTTC; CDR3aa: CASSLGAGIETQYF
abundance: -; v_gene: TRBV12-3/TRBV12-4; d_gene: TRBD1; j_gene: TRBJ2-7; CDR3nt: TGTGCCAGCAGTTACCCCGGGGACAGCTCCTACGAGCAGTACTTC; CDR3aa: CASSYPGDSSYEQYF
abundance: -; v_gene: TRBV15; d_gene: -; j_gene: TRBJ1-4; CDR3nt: TGTGCCACCAGGAAGACCAAGGGTAATAGCTATGAAAAACTGTTTTTT; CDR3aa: CATRKTKGNSYEKLFF
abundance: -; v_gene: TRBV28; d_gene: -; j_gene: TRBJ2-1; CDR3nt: TGTGCCACCTCGGGCCTACCCGCCTACAATGAGCAGTTCTTC; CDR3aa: CATSGLPAYNEQFF
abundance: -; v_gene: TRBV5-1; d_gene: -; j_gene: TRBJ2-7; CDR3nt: TGCGCCAGCACACGGGACGGGGGTCCCTACGAGCAGTACTTC; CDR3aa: CASTRDGGPYEQYF
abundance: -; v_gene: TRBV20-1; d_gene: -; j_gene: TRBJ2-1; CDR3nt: TGCAGTGCTAGAACTGCAGTCAGCTCCTACAATGAGCAGTTCTTC; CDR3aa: CSARTAVSSYNEQFF
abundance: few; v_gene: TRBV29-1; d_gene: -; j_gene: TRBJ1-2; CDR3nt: TGCAGCGTTGATCGGGCCCGGGATGGCTACACCTTC; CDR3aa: CSVDRARDGYTF
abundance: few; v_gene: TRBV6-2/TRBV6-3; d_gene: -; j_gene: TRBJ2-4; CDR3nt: TGTGCCAGCAGTTACTCGCAGGGTGTCATCCAGTACTTC; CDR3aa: CASSYSQGVIQYF
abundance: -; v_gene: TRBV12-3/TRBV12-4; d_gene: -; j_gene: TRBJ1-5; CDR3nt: TGTGCCAGCAGACGAGGGGCGGTTCAGCCCCAGCATTTT; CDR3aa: CASRRGAVQPQHF
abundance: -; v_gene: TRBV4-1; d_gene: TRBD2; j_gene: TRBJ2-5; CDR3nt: TGCGCCAGCAGTCCAACTCCACCGTTCTCTAGCGGGGAGGAGACCCAGTACTTC; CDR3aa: CASSPTPPFSSGEETQYF
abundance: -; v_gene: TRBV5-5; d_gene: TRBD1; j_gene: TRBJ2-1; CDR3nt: TGTGCCAGCAGCGAAGGCTACAGGGGGCAAAACAATGAGCAGTTCTTC; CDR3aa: CASSEGYRGQNNEQFF
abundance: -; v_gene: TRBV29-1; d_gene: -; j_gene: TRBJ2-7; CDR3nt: TGCAGCGTTGAAGAAGTGGGGTACGAGCAGTACTTC; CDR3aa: CSVEEVGYEQYF
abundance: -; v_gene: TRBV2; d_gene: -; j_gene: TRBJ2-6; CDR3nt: TGTGCCAGCAGTGGAGTTAGGGCCAACGTCCTGACTTTC; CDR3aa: CASSGVRANVLTF
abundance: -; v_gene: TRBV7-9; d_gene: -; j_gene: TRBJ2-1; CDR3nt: TGTGCCAGCAGCTTGGTCGGCAATGAGCAGGTCTTC; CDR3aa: CASSLVGNEQVF
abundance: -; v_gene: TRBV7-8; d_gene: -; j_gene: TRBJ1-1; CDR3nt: TGTGCCAGCAGCTTTCCTGAGGACACTGAAGCTTTCTTT; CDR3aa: CASSFPEDTEAFF
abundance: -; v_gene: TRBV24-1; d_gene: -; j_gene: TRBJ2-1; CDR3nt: TGTGCCACCAGGGATTACCCCCCCGACAGAAACCAGTTCTTC; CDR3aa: CATRDYPPDRNQFF
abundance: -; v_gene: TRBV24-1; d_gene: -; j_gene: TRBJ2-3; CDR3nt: TGTGCCACCAGTGATTTCCCAGGGGCGGATACGCAGTATTTT; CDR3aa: CATSDFPGADTQYF
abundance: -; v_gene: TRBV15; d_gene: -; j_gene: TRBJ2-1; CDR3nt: TGTGCCACCAGCGCACAAGTACAGGACGGCTACAATGAGCAGTTCTTC; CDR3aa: CATSAQVQDGYNEQFF
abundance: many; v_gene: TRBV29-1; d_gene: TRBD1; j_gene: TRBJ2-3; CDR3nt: TGCAGCGTTGCAGGGGGTCGTGATACGCAGTATTTT; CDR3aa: CSVAGGRDTQYF
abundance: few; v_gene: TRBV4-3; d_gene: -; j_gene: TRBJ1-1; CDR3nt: TGCGCCAGCAGCCAAGCAGTTCCGTCAAACACTGAAGCTTTCTTT; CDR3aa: CASSQAVPSNTEAFF
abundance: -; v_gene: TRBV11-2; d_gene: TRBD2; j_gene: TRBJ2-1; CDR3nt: TGTGCCAGCAGCTCATCGTTAGCGGGGTGGGATGAGCAGTTCTTC; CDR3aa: CASSSSLAGWDEQFF
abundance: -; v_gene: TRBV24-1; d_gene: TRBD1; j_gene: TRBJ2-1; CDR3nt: TGTGCCACCAGTGACCTGACAGGGGAAGGCTACAATGAGCAGTTCTTC; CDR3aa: CATSDLTGEGYNEQFF
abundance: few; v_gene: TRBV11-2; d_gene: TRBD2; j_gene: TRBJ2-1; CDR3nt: TGTGCCAGCAGCTTAGATCTTCGGATCGGGGGGGCCGGGCAGTTCTTC; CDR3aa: CASSLDLRIGGAGQFF
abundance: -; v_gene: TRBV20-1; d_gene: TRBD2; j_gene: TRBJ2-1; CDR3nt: TGCAGTGCTCCCAGGGCGGGGGGGAAAAATGAGCAGTTCTTC; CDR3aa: CSAPRAGGKNEQFF
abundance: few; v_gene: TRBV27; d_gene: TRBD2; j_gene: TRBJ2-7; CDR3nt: TGTGCCAGCAGCTCCTCTAGACGGGGGGCCTACGAGCAGTACTTC; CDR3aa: CASSSSRRGAYEQYF
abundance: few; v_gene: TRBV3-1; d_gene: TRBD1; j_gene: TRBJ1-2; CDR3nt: TGTGCCAGCAGCCGACAGGGGAGTGGAGGCCACACCTTC; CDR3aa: CASSRQGSGGHTF
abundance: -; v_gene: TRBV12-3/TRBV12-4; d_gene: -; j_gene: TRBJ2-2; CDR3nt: TGTGCCAGCAGTCCATTCCCTGGGGAGCTGTTTTTT; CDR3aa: CASSPFPGELFF
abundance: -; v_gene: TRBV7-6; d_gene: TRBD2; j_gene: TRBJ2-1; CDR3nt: TGTGCCAGCAGCTTGTATGTTCGGGGGGTAGCGTACAATGAGCAGTTCTTC; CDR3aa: CASSLYVRGVAYNEQFF
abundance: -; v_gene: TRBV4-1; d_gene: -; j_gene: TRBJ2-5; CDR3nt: TGCGCCAGCAGCACACGACAGTTTGGCGGAGAGACCCAGTACTTC; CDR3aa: CASSTRQFGGETQYF
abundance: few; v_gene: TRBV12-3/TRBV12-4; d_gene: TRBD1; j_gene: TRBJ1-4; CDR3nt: TGTGCCAGCAGTTTAGTAATAGGACAGGGGTATGAAAAGCTGTTTTTT; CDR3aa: CASSLVIGQGYEKLFF
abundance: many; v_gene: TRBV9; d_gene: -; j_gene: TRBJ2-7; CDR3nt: TGTGCCAGCAGCGTCGACAGAAACTCCTACGAGCAGTACTTC; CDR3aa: CASSVDRNSYEQYF
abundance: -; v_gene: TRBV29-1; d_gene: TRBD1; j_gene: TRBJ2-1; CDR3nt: TGCAGCGCGCTACAGGGGGCTCGGAACTACAATGAGCAGTTCTTC; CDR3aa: CSALQGARNYNEQFF
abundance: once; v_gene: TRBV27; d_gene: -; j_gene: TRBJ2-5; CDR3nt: TGTGCCAGCAGCCGCGACAGCTCCTACAATGAGCAGTACTTC; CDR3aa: CASSRDSSYNEQYF
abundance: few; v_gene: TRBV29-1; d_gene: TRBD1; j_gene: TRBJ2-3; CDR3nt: TGCAGCGCAGAGATAGGGACAGGGGCAACAGATACGCAGTATTTT; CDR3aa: CSAEIGTGATDTQYF